The rows below give T cell receptor beta chains drawn from one sample of a study of T-cell reconstitution after alpha-beta-depleted transplantation in children. MiXCR was run by TCRdb on the PCR reads, yielding one entry per CDR3 protein. Of approximately 650,000 distinct CDR3 sequences in the sample, about an eighth were seen once. The sample was PBMCs, taken before TCRalphabeta/CD19-depleted stem cell transplant. These receptors came from a girl aged 2-10 years with congenital amegakaryocytic thrombocytopenia, due to receive a stem cell transplant. The CDR3 runs from the conserved cysteine through the conserved F or W. Each record gives: D gene, clone size, V gene, J gene, CDR3 protein, CDR3 DNA. A D gene is named only where the DNA matches it firmly. Clone size is stated in some rows and not others, as once, few, many or a class when expanded.

d_gene: TRBD2
abundance: few
v_gene: TRBV7-6
j_gene: TRBJ2-7
CDR3aa: CASSIGLAGGPYEQYF
CDR3nt: TGTGCCAGCAGCATTGGACTAGCGGGAGGGCCCTACGAGCAGTACTTC

d_gene: .
abundance: many
v_gene: TRBV20-1
j_gene: TRBJ2-5
CDR3aa: CSASVQETQYF
CDR3nt: TGCAGTGCATCCGTTCAAGAGACCCAGTACTTC

d_gene: TRBD1
abundance: few
v_gene: TRBV7-9
j_gene: TRBJ1-2
CDR3aa: CASSQTGAGGYTF
CDR3nt: TGTGCCAGCAGCCAGACAGGGGCGGGAGGCTACACCTTC

d_gene: .
abundance: many
v_gene: TRBV5-1
j_gene: TRBJ2-1
CDR3aa: CASSLVLGREEQFF
CDR3nt: TGCGCCAGCAGCTTGGTGTTGGGGCGGGAAGAGCAGTTCTTC

d_gene: TRBD2
abundance: few
v_gene: TRBV5-5
j_gene: TRBJ2-7
CDR3aa: CASSLNSGRGYEQYF
CDR3nt: TGTGCCAGCAGCTTGAACAGCGGGAGAGGCTACGAGCAGTACTTC

d_gene: .
abundance: many
v_gene: TRBV4-1
j_gene: TRBJ2-1
CDR3aa: CASSHYAGTSNEQFF
CDR3nt: TGCGCCAGCAGCCATTACGCCGGGACCAGCAATGAGCAGTTCTTC

d_gene: .
abundance: many
v_gene: TRBV20-1
j_gene: TRBJ2-7
CDR3aa: CSAVAAGAEQYF
CDR3nt: TGCAGTGCTGTAGCAGCGGGTGCCGAGCAGTACTTC

d_gene: TRBD2
abundance: many
v_gene: TRBV5-1
j_gene: TRBJ2-2
CDR3aa: CASSSSGGHTGELFF
CDR3nt: TGCGCCAGCAGCTCCTCGGGAGGGCACACCGGGGAGCTGTTTTTT

d_gene: TRBD2
abundance: .
v_gene: TRBV2
j_gene: TRBJ2-1
CDR3aa: CASSGGLAGGSSYNEQFF
CDR3nt: TGTGCCAGCAGTGGGGGACTAGCGGGAGGGAGCTCCTACAATGAGCAGTTCTTC

d_gene: TRBD1
abundance: .
v_gene: TRBV18
j_gene: TRBJ2-7
CDR3aa: CASSGPGQGPNYFYEQYF
CDR3nt: TGTGCCAGCTCAGGGCCGGGACAGGGGCCCAATTATTTCTACGAGCAGTACTTC

d_gene: .
abundance: many
v_gene: TRBV12-3/TRBV12-4
j_gene: TRBJ1-1
CDR3aa: CASRDKDSNTEAFF
CDR3nt: TGTGCCAGCAGAGATAAGGACAGTAACACTGAAGCTTTCTTT

d_gene: TRBD1
abundance: .
v_gene: TRBV20-1
j_gene: TRBJ1-1
CDR3aa: CSARETGFNTEAFF
CDR3nt: TGCAGTGCTAGGGAGACAGGGTTTAACACTGAAGCTTTCTTT

d_gene: .
abundance: many
v_gene: TRBV20-1
j_gene: TRBJ2-3
CDR3aa: CSARKVRAESTDTQYF
CDR3nt: TGCAGTGCTAGAAAGGTTCGGGCGGAGTCCACAGATACGCAGTATTTT

d_gene: .
abundance: .
v_gene: TRBV10-3
j_gene: TRBJ2-7
CDR3aa: CAISEPSRDIYEQYF
CDR3nt: TGTGCCATCAGTGAGCCGTCCCGGGACATTTACGAGCAGTACTTC

d_gene: TRBD2
abundance: many
v_gene: TRBV6-2/TRBV6-3
j_gene: TRBJ2-1
CDR3aa: CASSTRTSGRAVHEQFF
CDR3nt: TGTGCCAGCAGTACCCGGACTAGCGGGAGGGCTGTTCATGAGCAGTTCTTC

d_gene: .
abundance: few
v_gene: TRBV5-1
j_gene: TRBJ2-7
CDR3aa: CASSLNPGTGTYEQYF
CDR3nt: TGCGCCAGCAGCTTGAACCCCGGGACGGGAACCTACGAGCAGTACTTC

d_gene: .
abundance: many
v_gene: TRBV12-3/TRBV12-4
j_gene: TRBJ2-7
CDR3aa: CASSLPGLAYEQYF
CDR3nt: TGTGCCAGCAGTTTACCGGGACTTGCCTACGAGCAGTACTTC

d_gene: TRBD2
abundance: many
v_gene: TRBV20-1
j_gene: TRBJ2-7
CDR3aa: CSILAGGTYEQYF
CDR3nt: TGCAGCATACTAGCGGGAGGCACCTACGAGCAGTACTTC

d_gene: .
abundance: .
v_gene: TRBV16
j_gene: TRBJ2-4
CDR3aa: CASSHVAKNIQYF
CDR3nt: TGTGCCAGCAGCCACGTAGCCAAAAACATTCAGTACTTC

d_gene: .
abundance: few
v_gene: TRBV6-1
j_gene: TRBJ1-5
CDR3aa: CASSADGSQPQHF
CDR3nt: TGTGCCAGCAGTGCGGACGGCTCTCAGCCCCAGCATTTT

d_gene: .
abundance: many
v_gene: TRBV7-9
j_gene: TRBJ2-2
CDR3aa: CASRFMPGELFF
CDR3nt: TGTGCCAGCAGGTTTATGCCCGGGGAGCTGTTTTTT

d_gene: .
abundance: many
v_gene: TRBV5-1
j_gene: TRBJ2-4
CDR3aa: CASSFSPKNIQYF
CDR3nt: TGCGCCAGCAGCTTTTCCCCGAAAAACATTCAGTACTTC

d_gene: .
abundance: many
v_gene: TRBV5-1
j_gene: TRBJ2-6
CDR3aa: CASSLGPRAGANVLTF
CDR3nt: TGCGCCAGCAGCTTGGGCCCCCGCGCTGGGGCCAACGTCCTGACTTTC

d_gene: TRBD2
abundance: many
v_gene: TRBV20-1
j_gene: TRBJ2-1
CDR3aa: CSASPWEGPHFGNEQFF
CDR3nt: TGCAGTGCTAGTCCGTGGGAGGGCCCGCATTTTGGCAATGAGCAGTTCTTC

d_gene: .
abundance: few
v_gene: TRBV18
j_gene: TRBJ2-3
CDR3aa: CASSRDGSVYTQYF
CDR3nt: TGTGCCAGCTCACGGGACGGGAGTGTTTATACGCAGTATTTT

d_gene: TRBD2
abundance: many
v_gene: TRBV29-1
j_gene: TRBJ2-7
CDR3aa: CSVETSNKQYF
CDR3nt: TGCAGCGTGGAGACTAGCAACAAGCAGTACTTC